The present TCR beta chain was sequenced within a study of CXCR3-negative and CXCR3-positive naive CD8 T cells. General study points: For CXCR3-positive naive cells, TRB CDR3s were more hydrophobic than those of CXCR3-negative naive cells. Post-cryopreservation CXCR3 expression was partly diminished, and the bulk of assays employed fresh PBMCs. Naive subsets did not differ in surface CD5, and the authors estimated TCR strength using properties of the TRB CDR3. Memory CD8+ cells showed much lower diversity, while both naive subsets were comparably high.

CDR1 SGHVS and CDR2 FQNEAQ come from the germline V gene. This CDR3 has 14 residues. Naive CD8+ T cells showed a CD45RO-CCR7+CD27+CD95- phenotype. In preparing the TRB cDNA libraries, 5' RACE with UMI labels was used. Each CDR3 protein gets one entry in TCRdb, which reprocessed the 5' RACE reads and gives no DNA. Its table records over 150,000 distinct CDR3 sequences. To note about this clonotype: Its matching antigen is unknown.

The chain combines TRBV7-8 with TRBJ2-3; TCRdb picks TRBD1, but there is no DNA to check that call. The receptor comes from a human donor in good health. Some clones in this sample may be carry-over from other donors' samples. The sample was naive CXCR3+ CD8+ T cells from blood. Subset meaning: CD45RO-CCR7+CD27+CD95- naive CD8+ T cells expressing CXCR3 (TNR3+). CDR3 in amino acids: CASSPGDDTDTQYF.